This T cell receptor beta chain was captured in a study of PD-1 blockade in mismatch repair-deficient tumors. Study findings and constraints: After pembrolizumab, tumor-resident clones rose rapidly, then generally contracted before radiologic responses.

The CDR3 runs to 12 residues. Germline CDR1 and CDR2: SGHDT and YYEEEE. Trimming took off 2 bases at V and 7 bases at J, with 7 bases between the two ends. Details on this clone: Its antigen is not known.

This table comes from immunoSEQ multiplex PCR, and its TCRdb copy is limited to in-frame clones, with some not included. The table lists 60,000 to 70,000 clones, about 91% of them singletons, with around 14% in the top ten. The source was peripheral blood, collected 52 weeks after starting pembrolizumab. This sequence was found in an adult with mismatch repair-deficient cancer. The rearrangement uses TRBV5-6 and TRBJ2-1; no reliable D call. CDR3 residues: CASSFGLNEQFF. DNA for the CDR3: TGTGCCAGCAGCTTTGGCTTGAATGAGCAGTTCTTC.